Following are 22 T cell receptor beta chains from one sample sequenced in a study of blood T cell repertoires in COVID-19. Profiled with immunoSEQ multiplex PCR; TCRdb holds only in-frame clones, not every one. This table has around 180,000 clones, about 89% appearing once. Sequences were obtained from peripheral blood. These receptors were obtained from a man aged 40-50 years with active or convalescent COVID-19.

This sequence joins TRBV5-4 and TRBJ2-1, with 8 bases identical to TRBD1. The junction had 7 bases not matched to a gene; V was cut back by 1 base and J by 4 bases. The CDR3 totals 16 residues. Germline CDR1 SGHNT, CDR2 YYREEE (reference sequence). CDR3 DNA sequence: TGTGCCAGCAGCTTGTTGACAGGGGCGTCATACAATGAGCAGTTCTTC. This gives the protein CASSLLTGASYNEQFF.

V and J are TRBV29-1 and TRBJ2-3; no definite D call. The ends were cut back, 3 bases at V and 2 bases at J, with 18 bases in the middle. Germline values: CDR1 SQVTM, CDR2 ANQGSEA. The CDR3 has 16 amino acids. The CDR3 coding sequence is TGCAGCGTTGATGCCTCCGCGGAGAGTTCCACAGATACGCAGTATTTT. The encoded protein is CSVDASAESSTDTQYF.

In DNA form, the CDR3 reads TGCGCCAGCAGCTCCCGCGGAGGAGGGGAGCAGTACTTC. Translating it yields CASSSRGGGEQYF. The V call is TRBV5-1, the J call TRBJ2-7, with D maybe TRBD2 (6 bases). V lost 3 bases, J lost 7 bases, and 14 bases lay in between. Germline CDR1 reads SGHRS; CDR2 reads YFSETQ. The CDR3 is 13 residues long.

J is TRBJ2-7 and V is TRBV27; TRBD1 matches at 10 bases. The trim removed 4 bases at V and 4 bases at J, leaving 10 bases unmatched. Germline V gene data show CDR1 as MNHEY and CDR2 as SMNVEV (reference sequence). The CDR3 is 16 amino acids. CDR3: CASSSPRTGGSYEQYF. CDR3 nucleotide sequence: TGTGCCAGCAGTTCGCCCAGGACAGGGGGATCGTACGAGCAGTACTTC.

CDR3 DNA: TGTGCCAGCAGTTGGCAAGCAGCGGCTAATGAAAAACTGTTTTTT. Its protein is CASSWQAAANEKLFF. The chain employs TRBV6-5 and TRBJ1-4; D is ambiguous. The CDR3 consists of 15 residues. Germline V gene data show CDR1 as MNHEY and CDR2 as SVGAGI. V lost 4 bases and J lost 3, with 12 bases in between.

The V gene is TRBV11-3, the J gene TRBJ2-7; D may be TRBD1 (8 bases). The CDR3 is 15 amino acids. V lost 5 bases to trimming and J lost 6 bases, with 20 bases between them. Germline V gives CDR1 SGHNT, CDR2 YENEEA. CDR3 nucleotide sequence: TGTGCCAGCAGCCCAGGGAGGACAGGGAGGGCCGAGCAGTACTTC. It is translated as CASSPGRTGRAEQYF. The variable domain in full, completed from reference TRBV11-3 and TRBJ2-7, reads EAGVVQSPRYKIIEKKQPVAFWCNPISGHNTLYWYLQNLGQGPELLIRYENEEAVDDSQLPKDRFSAERLKGVDSTLKIQPAELGDSAVYLCASSPGRTGRAEQYFGPGTRLTVT.

V is TRBV5-1 and J is TRBJ1-2; TRBD1 aligns across 9 bases. With V trimmed by 4 bases and J by 7 bases, 8 bases remained unmatched. The CDR3 extends over 14 amino acids. Germline CDR1 reads SGHRS; CDR2 reads YFSETQ. This CDR3 reads CASSQGQGMGGYTF. The CDR3, as DNA: TGCGCCAGCAGCCAGGGACAGGGCATGGGTGGCTACACCTTC.

The chain joins TRBV10-1 to TRBJ1-1; 7 bases match TRBD1. J gave up 5 bases and V 4 bases, and 4 bases lay outside the gene matches. CDR1 is WNHNN, CDR2 SYGVQD, per germline (reference sequence). The CDR3 sequence is 13 residues long. The CDR3 loop reads CASSGQGGTEAFF. Here the CDR3 DNA reads TGCGCCAGCAGTGGACAGGGTGGGACTGAAGCTTTCTTT.

This clone was observed once. The chain couples TRBV4-3 to TRBJ1-2; D gene uncertain. CDR3 length: 15 residues. Trimming shortened V by 4 bases and J by 7 bases, and 19 bases separated the two germline ends. Germline values: CDR1 LGHNA, CDR2 YSLEER. CDR3 nucleotides: TGCGCCAGCAGCCCTCAGCGGGAAAAGCTCTTTGGCTACACCTTC. The encoded protein is CASSPQREKLFGYTF.

V and J are TRBV5-6 and TRBJ1-1; 7 bases agree with TRBD1. Germline V gene lookup returns CDR1 SGHDT and CDR2 YYEEEE. This CDR3 has 15 residues. V was pared by 3 bases and J by 5 bases, with 10 bases of the junction left unmatched. CDR3 sequence (DNA): TGTGCCAGCAGCTCGGGCAACAGGGGTAGGACTGAAGCTTTCTTT. Translation: CASSSGNRGRTEAFF.

This chain connects TRBV6-6 to TRBJ2-7, with TRBD1 matching 7 bases. The CDR3 runs 15 residues. V dropped 2 bases and J dropped 2; count of bases not matched to a gene: 6. CDR1 and CDR2 (germline): MNHNY, SVGAGI (reference sequence). The CDR3 here is CASSYGEQGPYEQYF. The CDR3 region has the DNA TGTGCCAGCAGTTACGGGGAACAGGGGCCCTACGAGCAGTACTTC.

The sample holds one count of this clone. The rearrangement joins TRBV5-1 to TRBJ2-1, with TRBD2 as a possible D gene (5 bases). The CDR3 loop spans 15 amino acids. Germline CDR1 SGHRS, CDR2 YFSETQ. V lost 0 bases to trimming and J lost 1 base, with 8 bases between them. CDR3 sequence: CASSLGEISYNEQFF. The CDR3 DNA is TGCGCCAGCAGCTTGGGGGAGATTTCCTACAATGAGCAGTTCTTC.

Note on this clone: This same CDR3 is encoded by further DNA sequences in the sample. The chain recombines TRBV6-5 with TRBJ1-5; TRBD1 agrees at 8 bases. After removal of 6 bases from V and 0 bases from J, the junction contained 1 base not matched to a gene. The CDR3 sequence is 14 residues long. CDR1 MNHEY and CDR2 SVGAGI come from the germline V gene. For the CDR3, the DNA is TGTGCCAGCAGAGGACAGGGTAGCAATCAGCCCCAGCATTTT. Protein product: CASRGQGSNQPQHF.

V is TRBV6-5 and J is TRBJ1-2, with 9 bases that match TRBD1. This CDR3 contains 14 residues. CDR1 MNHEY and CDR2 SVGAGI come from the germline V gene. V was pared by 8 bases and J by 4 bases, with 8 bases of the junction left unmatched. CDR3 coding DNA: TGTGCCAGCGGCCAGGACAGGGGTATCTATGGCTACACCTTC. Protein product: CASGQDRGIYGYTF.

This sequence joins TRBV7-2 and TRBJ1-5; no clear D gene. The V and J ends lost 0 bases and 5 bases respectively, with 8 bases between them. Germline CDR1 and CDR2: SGHTA and FQGNSA. This CDR3 is built from 14 residues. CDR3 region: CASSLAGGDQPQHF. CDR3 sequence (DNA): TGTGCCAGCAGCTTAGCGGGCGGGGATCAGCCCCAGCATTTT.

The genes are TRBV30 and TRBJ1-2; 12 bases map to TRBD1. Germline trimming cut 1 base from V and 6 bases from J; bases unmatched to any gene: 9. This CDR3 has 16 residues. Germline V CDR1 and CDR2: GTSNPN, SVGIG (reference sequence). The DNA of the CDR3 is TGTGCCTGGAGTGCCCCGGGACAGGGGGCTTTCGATGGCTACACCTTC. Its translation is CAWSAPGQGAFDGYTF.

The gene calls are TRBV10-3 and TRBJ2-2; possibly TRBD1 for D (6 bases). Germline V CDR1 and CDR2: ENHRY, SYGVKD. The CDR3 is 13 amino acids. V was cut by 10 bases and J by 0 bases, with 9 bases left in between. CDR3 protein: CATTGTNTGELFF. The CDR3 DNA is TGTGCCACGACAGGTACGAACACCGGGGAGCTGTTTTTT.

This clone was seen just once. The chain is built from TRBV5-1 and TRBJ2-1; 8 bases fit TRBD2. J was trimmed by 2 bases and V by 4 bases; bases with no gene match: 5. This CDR3 is 15 amino acids long. Per germline, CDR1 SGHRS and CDR2 YFSETQ. The CDR3 sequence: CASSRTTSAYNEQFF. The CDR3 DNA is TGCGCCAGCAGCCGCACGACTAGCGCCTACAATGAGCAGTTCTTC.

The chain has TRBV4-3 and TRBJ2-2; possibly TRBD2 for D (5 bases). The V end lost 5 bases, the J end lost 5 bases, and 12 bases lay between the germline ends. CDR1 and CDR2 from the germline V gene are LGHNA and YSLEER. CDR3 length equals 14 residues. CDR3 region: CASSKWTGTGELFF. The CDR3 DNA reads as TGCGCCAGCAGCAAATGGACGGGAACCGGGGAGCTGTTTTTT.

The chain joins TRBV5-4 to TRBJ2-1; maybe TRBD2 (5 bases). The length of the CDR3 is 14 residues. Per the germline V gene, CDR1 is SGHNT and CDR2 is YYREEE (reference sequence). With 3 bases removed from V and 6 bases from J, the gap between germline ends came to 13 bases. CDR3 nucleotides: TGTGCCAGCAGCTCCCCCTCGGGGTCCAATGAGCAGTTCTTC. Amino acids: CASSSPSGSNEQFF.

The chain carries TRBV5-1 and TRBJ2-7, with D possibly being TRBD1 (6 bases). The CDR3 sequence is 16 residues long. The germline gives CDR1 SGHRS, CDR2 YFSETQ. V lost 4 bases, J lost 3 bases, and 20 bases lay in between. CDR3 nucleotides: TGCGCCAGCAGCCAGGACGCCGGGACACACTTCTACGAGCAGTACTTC. Protein product: CASSQDAGTHFYEQYF.

CDR3: CASSYTREGGYTF. The CDR3 coding sequence is TGTGCCAGCAGTTACACTCGGGAGGGGGGCTACACCTTC. This chain connects TRBV6-5 to TRBJ1-2; tentative D call: TRBD1 (5 bases). The CDR3 loop spans 13 amino acids. V lost 2 bases, J lost 8 bases, and 12 bases lay in between. CDR1 and CDR2 (germline): MNHEY, SVGAGI.